This T cell receptor beta chain was found in a study of T cells in Graves' hyperthyroidism and ophthalmopathy. PBMCs were obtained from roughly 10 ml fresh peripheral blood. This CDR3 has 15 residues. V lost 5 bases, J lost 1 base, and 4 bases stayed unmatched. Researchers amplified the TCR beta CDR3 regions from RNA transcripts. The TCR CDR3 first-round RT-PCR relied on the HTBI primer set. A single record per CDR3 protein comes from TCRdb applying MiXCR to the multiplex PCR reads. The sample yields over 120,000 distinct CDR3 sequences, more than 20% seen once. This clonotype was recorded at least ten times.

The sequenced material came from blood. J is TRBJ2-3 and V is TRBV12-3 or TRBV12-4, with 9 bases lining up with TRBD2. The receptor was derived from a woman between 45 and 65 years old with Graves' hyperthyroidism that later progressed to Graves' ophthalmopathy. The CDR3 nucleotides are TGTGCCAGCAGTCGTAGCGGGAGTCGCACAGATACGCAGTATTTT. Amino acid sequence: CASSRSGSRTDTQYF.